Following are 30 T cell receptor beta chains from one sample sequenced in a study of CD8 T cells in ankylosing spondylitis. Notes on the study in general: Ankylosing spondylitis blood appeared to be characterized by a TCR beta motif of about 8 highly homologous variants.

The antigens for these receptors are not known. From the 5' RACE reads, TCRdb called clonotypes with MiXCR, one entry per CDR3 protein. Found here are a few hundred thousand distinct CDR3 sequences, roughly 8% of them singletons; the top ten hold roughly 14%. The sample comprised blood, either unsorted or a sorted T cell fraction (not recorded which). The source of these receptors is a male donor with ankylosing spondylitis.

This clonotype was found a few times. The chain is built from TRBV28 and TRBJ2-7, with TRBD1 matching over 7 bases. The V segment lost 5 bases and the J segment 5 bases; nucleotides outside the gene matches: 9. Germline lookup yields CDR1 MDHEN and CDR2 SYDVKM. There are 14 residues in the CDR3. CDR3 sequence: CASSPSQGRHEQYF. CDR3 nucleotide sequence: TGTGCCAGCAGTCCATCACAGGGGCGCCACGAGCAGTACTTC. The whole variable domain, remainder taken from reference TRBV28 and TRBJ2-7, is DVKVTQSSRYLVKRTGEKVFLECVQDMDHENMFWYRQDPGLGLRLIYFSYDVKMKEKGDIPEGYSVSREKKERFSLILESASTNQTSMYLCASSPSQGRHEQYFGPGTRLTVT.

This clonotype was recorded at least ten times. The chain uses TRBV5-1 and TRBJ2-2; 11 nucleotides line up with TRBD2. Per germline, CDR1 SGHRS and CDR2 YFSETQ. J was trimmed by 3 bases and V by 2 bases; bases with no gene match: 3. The CDR3 length is 16 residues. CDR3 protein: CASSFTSGSDTGELFF. CDR3 coding DNA: TGCGCCAGCAGCTTTACTAGCGGGAGCGACACCGGGGAGCTGTTTTTT.

The gene calls are TRBV2 and TRBJ2-7; weak D call: TRBD1 (5 bases). Trimming cost V 4 bases and J 3 bases, with 10 bases left between them. This CDR3 is 13 amino acids long. Germline V lookup: CDR1 SNHLY, CDR2 FYNNEI. CDR3 region: CASSVTDFYEQYF. In nucleotides, the CDR3 is TGTGCCAGCAGTGTGACAGATTTCTACGAGCAGTACTTC.

The rearrangement links TRBV19 to TRBJ1-1; perhaps TRBD1 as D (6 bases). The CDR3 spans 13 residues. Per the germline V gene, CDR1 is LNHDA and CDR2 is SQIVND (reference sequence). Trimming removed 6 bases from V and 9 bases from J, with 17 bases in between. The CDR3 spells CASSPGGGGKAFF. The DNA for the CDR3 is TGTGCCAGTAGCCCCGGTGGAGGGGGGAAAGCTTTCTTT. The whole variable domain, remainder taken from reference TRBV19 and TRBJ1-1, is DGGITQSPKYLFRKEGQNVTLSCEQNLNHDAMYWYRQDPGQGLRLIYYSQIVNDFQKGDIAEGYSVSREKKESFPLTVTSAQKNPTAFYLCASSPGGGGKAFFGQGTRLTVV.

This sequence joins TRBV6-1 and TRBJ2-1; D possibly corresponds to TRBD2 (6 bases). Looked up from germline, CDR1 is MNHNS and CDR2 is SASEGT. The CDR3 runs to 17 residues. Trimming left V 2 bases short and J 8 bases short, with 22 bases between. This chain's CDR3 is CASSEIVGDFSDDEQFF. The CDR3 DNA reads as TGTGCCAGCAGTGAAATCGTTGGGGACTTCTCGGATGATGAGCAGTTCTTC.

This clonotype occurred a few times. Here the CDR3 reads CASSPYPAGRLTYEQYF. The CDR3 DNA reads TGTGCCAGCAGCCCCTACCCCGCGGGCCGGTTGACCTACGAGCAGTACTTC. The gene calls are TRBV11-2 and TRBJ2-7; tentatively, D is TRBD2 (5 bases). The CDR3 runs 17 residues. The V gene lost 5 bases and the J gene lost 2 bases, with 22 bases spanning the gap. Germline V gene lookup returns CDR1 SGHAT and CDR2 FQNNGV. The full variable domain, in which reference TRBV11-2 and TRBJ2-7 provide the parts outside the CDR3, is EAGVAQSPRYKIIEKRQSVAFWCNPISGHATLYWYQQILGQGPKLLIQFQNNGVVDDSQLPKDRFSAERLKGVDSTLKIQPAKLEDSAVYLCASSPYPAGRLTYEQYFGPGTRLTVT.

This clonotype has a count of ten or more. The chain is built from TRBV29-1 and TRBJ2-7; D not resolved. The CDR3 totals 13 residues. The V gene lost 7 bases and the J gene lost 0 bases, with 13 bases spanning the gap. Germline V gene lookup returns CDR1 SQVTM and CDR2 ANQGSEA. Here the CDR3 DNA reads TGCAGCGCCAAACGGTACAACTCCTACGAGCAGTACTTC. The encoded protein is CSAKRYNSYEQYF.

V gene TRBV29-1 combines with J gene TRBJ2-4; D may correspond to TRBD1 or TRBD2 (6 bases each). The CDR3 has 13 residues. Germline-derived CDR1 and CDR2 are SQVTM and ANQGSEA. With 6 bases removed from V and 0 bases from J, the gap between germline ends came to 9 bases. CDR3 sequence: CSVGGRAKNIQYF. CDR3 sequence (DNA): TGCAGCGTGGGGGGCCGAGCCAAAAACATTCAGTACTTC.

The table lists this clonotype with many counts. The rearrangement links TRBV5-1 to TRBJ2-7, with a tentative D call TRBD2 (5 bases). This CDR3 is 13 amino acids long. Between the trimmed V and J ends, which lost 4 bases and 3 bases, there was a span of 11 bases. In germline, CDR1 is SGHRS, CDR2 YFSETQ. The CDR3 spells CASSQDGLYEQYF. The CDR3 coding sequence is TGCGCCAGCAGCCAGGACGGACTCTACGAGCAGTACTTC.

The chain carries TRBV7-9 and TRBJ1-1, with D uncertain. V dropped 2 bases and J dropped 4 bases, with 14 bases sitting between them. CDR3 length: 15 residues. Per the germline V gene, CDR1 is SEHNR and CDR2 is FQNEAQ (reference sequence). The CDR3 coding sequence is TGTGCCAGCAGCTTATTCTCTTCGTGGGGCACTGAAGCTTTCTTT. The encoded protein is CASSLFSSWGTEAFF.

This clonotype showed up many times. The chain employs TRBV5-1 and TRBJ2-7, with 7 bases aligning to TRBD1. V shed 0 bases, J shed 0 bases, and the junction held 15 bases outside the gene matches. The length of the CDR3 is 19 residues. CDR1 SGHRS and CDR2 YFSETQ come from the germline V gene. The CDR3 loop reads CASSLGTGYDLLNSYEQYF. Here the CDR3 DNA reads TGCGCCAGCAGCTTGGGGACAGGCTACGATCTCCTGAACTCCTACGAGCAGTACTTC.

The genes are TRBV6-2 or TRBV6-3 and TRBJ2-1; the match to TRBD2 covers 8 bases. Germline CDR1 and CDR2: MNHEY and SVGEGT. V shed 6 bases and J 0 bases; nucleotides not matched to a gene: 4. CDR3 length equals 15 residues. CDR3 sequence: CASRSSGSSYNEQFF. The DNA of the CDR3 is TGTGCCAGCAGATCCAGCGGGAGCTCCTACAATGAGCAGTTCTTC.

The gene calls are TRBV11-3 and TRBJ2-3; D gene uncertain. The V end was cut by 5 bases, the J end by 3 bases, with 6 bases between. This CDR3 has 12 residues. Per germline, CDR1 SGHNT and CDR2 YENEEA. The chain's CDR3 is CASSVGTDTQYF. The CDR3 coding sequence is TGTGCCAGCAGCGTGGGAACAGATACGCAGTATTTT.

This clonotype was counted many times. The chain links TRBV4-1 to TRBJ2-1; TRBD2 agrees at 10 bases. The J segment lost 5 bases and the V segment lost 3 bases, leaving 4 bases of the junction unmatched. Germline CDR1 and CDR2: MGHRA and YSYEKL. The CDR3 is made up of 15 amino acids. CDR3 sequence: CASSQLAGDHNEQFF. CDR3 bases: TGCGCCAGCAGCCAGCTAGCGGGAGACCACAATGAGCAGTTCTTC.

The genes are TRBV9 and TRBJ2-7, with 15 nucleotides matching TRBD2. This CDR3 comprises 15 residues. The junction had 3 bases not matched to a gene; V was cut back by 3 bases and J by 5 bases. Germline lookup yields CDR1 SGDLS and CDR2 YYNGEE. The CDR3 spells CASSGGLAGGDEQYF. In DNA form, the CDR3 reads TGTGCCAGCAGCGGCGGACTAGCGGGAGGGGACGAGCAGTACTTC.

The sample holds a few counts of this clonotype. The chain carries TRBV5-5 and TRBJ2-3; D is ambiguous. Trimming removed 3 bases at V and 2 bases at J, with 13 bases between. The CDR3 extends over 15 amino acids. CDR1 is SGHKS, CDR2 YYEKEE, per germline (reference sequence). The CDR3 is CASSYSEGSTDTQYF. The CDR3 DNA sequence: TGTGCCAGCAGCTACAGTGAAGGTTCCACAGATACGCAGTATTTT.

This clonotype was counted many times. The rearrangement uses TRBV18 and TRBJ2-2; D is possibly TRBD1 or TRBD2 (5 bases each). The length of the CDR3 is 15 residues. Germline loops: CDR1 KGHSH, CDR2 LQKENI. The germline V and J ends were trimmed by 4 bases and 2 bases, with 11 bases remaining between them. Written as DNA, the CDR3 is TGTGCCAGCTCACGGGGGACCGCCAACACCGGGGAGCTGTTTTTT. Residues: CASSRGTANTGELFF.

This clonotype has just a few counts. The rearrangement joins TRBV5-1 to TRBJ2-7, with 16 bases lining up with TRBD2. The CDR3 loop spans 17 amino acids. Per germline, CDR1 SGHRS and CDR2 YFSETQ. V shed 3 bases, J shed 0 bases, and the junction held 3 bases outside the gene matches. The CDR3 nucleotides read TGCGCCAGCAGCTGGGGACTAGCGGGAGGGAGCTCCTACGAGCAGTACTTC. Translated: CASSWGLAGGSSYEQYF.

This clonotype has at least ten counts. The CDR3 loop reads CAWSSISGNTIYF. The CDR3 DNA is TGTGCCTGGAGTTCGATCTCTGGAAACACCATATATTTT. The chain combines TRBV30 with TRBJ1-3; D is ambiguous. The CDR3 has 13 residues. Germline V CDR1 and CDR2: GTSNPN, SVGIG (reference sequence). Between the trimmed V and J ends, which lost 2 bases and 0 bases, there was a span of 5 bases. The full variable domain, completed using reference TRBV30 and TRBJ1-3, is SQTIHQWPATLVQPVGSPLSLECTVEGTSNPNLYWYRQAAGRGLQLLFYSVGIGQISSEVPQNLSASRPQDRQFILSSKKLLLSDSGFYLCAWSSISGNTIYFGEGSWLTVV.

The V and J genes are TRBV7-2 and TRBJ2-3, with unresolved D. The ends were cut back, 1 base at V and 0 bases at J, with 11 bases in the middle. The CDR3 totals 16 residues. The germline V gene encodes CDR1 SGHTA and CDR2 FQGNSA. The CDR3, as DNA: TGTGCCAGCAGCTTAGAGGCAGACCCTAGCACAGATACGCAGTATTTT. It is translated as CASSLEADPSTDTQYF.

This clonotype was counted at least ten times. V gene TRBV20-1 combines with J gene TRBJ1-1; D call uncertain. The CDR3 has 14 residues. In germline, CDR1 is DFQATT, CDR2 SNEGSKA (reference sequence). V was clipped by 3 bases and J by 4 bases, with 15 bases between them. CDR3 sequence (DNA): TGCAGTGCTAGTCAGTCAGTGTTAGTCACTGAAGCTTTCTTT. It is translated as CSASQSVLVTEAFF.

The table lists this clonotype with many counts. The rearrangement links TRBV12-3 or TRBV12-4 to TRBJ2-4; 12 nucleotides line up with TRBD2. CDR3 length: 17 amino acids. V was pared by 6 bases and J by 8 bases, with 14 bases of the junction left unmatched. The chain's CDR3 is CASSALAGGPFWDIQYF. The CDR3 DNA follows: TGTGCCAGCAGCGCCCTAGCGGGAGGGCCTTTTTGGGACATTCAGTACTTC.

There are many counts of this clonotype. The chain couples TRBV12-3 or TRBV12-4 to TRBJ2-7; 12 nucleotides align to TRBD2. V lost 5 bases, J lost 2 bases, and 10 bases stayed unmatched. This CDR3 spans 17 amino acids. The CDR3 region is CASSPRLAGVTPYEQYF. CDR3 coding DNA: TGTGCCAGCAGTCCCAGACTAGCGGGGGTTACACCCTACGAGCAGTACTTC.

This clonotype was found many times. The chain is built from TRBV20-1 and TRBJ2-7; TRBD1 aligns across 9 bases. The CDR3 has 14 amino acids. Germline lookup yields CDR1 DFQATT and CDR2 SNEGSKA (reference sequence). The ends lost 2 bases at V and 2 bases at J; junction bases unmatched: 4. CDR3 DNA: TGCAGTGCTAGATCGGGACAGGGAGCCTACGAGCAGTACTTC. As protein: CSARSGQGAYEQYF.

This clonotype has a count of ten or more. The gene calls are TRBV12-3 or TRBV12-4 and TRBJ2-2; D is perhaps TRBD2 (5 bases). The CDR3 is 15 amino acids. V was pared by 3 bases and J by 1 base, with 9 bases between. Written as DNA, the CDR3 is TGTGCCAGCAGTTTCAGCGGTAGGAACACCGGGGAGCTGTTTTTT. This translates into CASSFSGRNTGELFF.

This clonotype has ten or more counts. The chain carries TRBV5-1 and TRBJ2-1; 8 nucleotides line up with TRBD1. The CDR3 runs 13 residues. Germline CDR1 SGHRS, CDR2 YFSETQ. Trimming at V came to 5 bases and at J to 10 bases, leaving 8 bases not matched to a gene. CDR3 DNA: TGCGCCAGCAGAGGGACAGGTCGGGCCGAGCAGTTCTTC. Translating it yields CASRGTGRAEQFF. Variable domain in full (rest from reference TRBV5-1 and TRBJ2-1): KAGVTQTPRYLIKTRGQQVTLSCSPISGHRSVSWYQQTPGQGLQFLFEYFSETQRNKGNFPGRFSGRQFSNSRSEMNVSTLELGDSALYLCASRGTGRAEQFFGPGTRLTVL.

J is TRBJ2-5 and V is TRBV7-9; D may correspond to TRBD1 or TRBD2 (5 bases each). CDR3 length equals 14 residues. V was shortened by 3 bases and J by 5 bases, with 13 bases between the two germline ends. Germline V gene sequence: CDR1 SEHNR, CDR2 FQNEAQ (reference sequence). CDR3 coding DNA: TGTGCCAGCAGCTTCGACCAGAGGGGCGAGACCCAGTACTTC. Translating it yields CASSFDQRGETQYF.

This clonotype was seen at least ten times. The chain has TRBV5-1 and TRBJ2-1; 9 positions match TRBD2. Losses at the gene ends were 4 bases for V and 6 bases for J; bases not matched to a gene: 8. The CDR3 has 15 amino acids. CDR1 and CDR2 (germline): SGHRS, YFSETQ. The DNA for the CDR3 is TGCGCCAGCAGCACACTCGCGGGGGGGGCCAATGAGCAGTTCTTC. It codes for CASSTLAGGANEQFF. Combining the CDR3 with reference TRBV5-1 and TRBJ2-1 gives the whole variable domain KAGVTQTPRYLIKTRGQQVTLSCSPISGHRSVSWYQQTPGQGLQFLFEYFSETQRNKGNFPGRFSGRQFSNSRSEMNVSTLELGDSALYLCASSTLAGGANEQFFGPGTRLTVL.

This clonotype has only a few counts. The chain employs TRBV29-1 and TRBJ1-4; D unresolved. The CDR3 contains 13 residues. The V end was cut by 4 bases, the J end by 3 bases, with 9 bases between. The V gene's germline CDR1 is SQVTM and CDR2 ANQGSEA. The DNA for the CDR3 is TGCAGCGTTGTAAGGGCCCCTAATGAAAAACTGTTTTTT. Translated: CSVVRAPNEKLFF.

V gene TRBV7-6 combines with J gene TRBJ1-5, with D possibly being TRBD1 (6 bases). The CDR3 is made up of 15 amino acids. Trimming took off 5 bases at V and 5 bases at J, with 16 bases between the two ends. Germline CDR1 and CDR2: SGHVS and FNYEAQ. Here the CDR3 reads CASSRLVGGDQPQHF. CDR3 nucleotide sequence: TGTGCCAGCAGCCGACTTGTGGGGGGCGATCAGCCCCAGCATTTT.